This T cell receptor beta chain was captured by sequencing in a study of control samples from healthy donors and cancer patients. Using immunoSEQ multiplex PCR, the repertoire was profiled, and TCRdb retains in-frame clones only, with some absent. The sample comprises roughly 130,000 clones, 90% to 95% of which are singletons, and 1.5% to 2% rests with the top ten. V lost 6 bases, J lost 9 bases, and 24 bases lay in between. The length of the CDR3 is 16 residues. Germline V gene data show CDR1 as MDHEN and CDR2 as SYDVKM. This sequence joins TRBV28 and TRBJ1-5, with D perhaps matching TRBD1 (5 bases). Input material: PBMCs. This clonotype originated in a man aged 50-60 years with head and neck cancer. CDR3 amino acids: CASRNPGPTLSGPQHF. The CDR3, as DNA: TGTGCCAGCAGGAACCCGGGACCTACTTTATCGGGGCCCCAGCATTTT.